This TCR beta chain came from a study of spatial heterogeneity in lung cancer. A unique molecular identifier was attached to every TCR cDNA molecule. One entry per CDR3 protein, called by TCRdb with MiXCR from the 5' RACE reads. The sample records tens of thousands of distinct CDR3 sequences, 13% being singletons. Ten or more counts support this clonotype. As to time point: sample taken at primary tumor resection. Unsorted tumor, nontumor lung tissue or cryopreserved PBMC supplied the whole RNA. Samples came from about 72 TRACERx patients with untreated early-stage lung cancer. The V gene end was trimmed by 0 bases and the J gene end by 4 bases; junction bases not matched to a gene: 1. This CDR3 contains 16 residues. Germline V gene sequence: CDR1 SGHDT, CDR2 YYEEEE.

The specimen was PBMCs, collected at surgery. The sequence derives from a male donor with early-stage non-small cell lung cancer. This sequence joins TRBV5-6 and TRBJ2-1, with 13 bases aligning to TRBD2. The DNA for the CDR3 is TGTGCCAGCAGCTTGGGGACTAGCGGGGGATACAATGAGCAGTTCTTC. Translating gives CASSLGTSGGYNEQFF.